These 24 T cell receptor beta chains were all obtained from the same sample, sequenced in a study of cytomegalovirus exposure and HLA in healthy donors. Profiled with immunoSEQ multiplex PCR; TCRdb holds only in-frame clones, not every one. Among about 160,000 clones, 91% were seen once, and the ten largest hold around 3.1%. Sequenced input: PBMCs. These receptor sequences come from a woman younger than 35 in good health and CMV-seropositive.

J is TRBJ1-1 and V is TRBV6-6, with unresolved D. Germline V gene lookup returns CDR1 MNHNY and CDR2 SVGAGI (reference sequence). V was trimmed by 6 bases and J by 5 bases, leaving 13 bases between them. The CDR3 is made up of 13 amino acids. In nucleotides, the CDR3 is TGTGCCAGCAGCGGACGGGAGTCGACTGAAGCTTTCTTT. Protein product: CASSGRESTEAFF.

The rearrangement joins TRBV28 to TRBJ1-5, with TRBD1 as a possible D gene (6 bases). V lost 4 bases and J lost 3, with 10 bases in between. Germline V gene data show CDR1 as MDHEN and CDR2 as SYDVKM. The CDR3 extends over 14 amino acids. In DNA, the CDR3 is TGTGCCAGCAGTTCAAACAGGGCCAATCAGCCCCAGCATTTT. Encoded protein: CASSSNRANQPQHF.

V is TRBV7-9 and J is TRBJ2-5; no clear D gene. V lost 4 bases to trimming and J lost 5 bases, with 11 bases between them. Germline assignment: CDR1 SEHNR and CDR2 FQNEAQ (reference sequence). The CDR3 extends over 13 amino acids. The CDR3 is CASSSRIRETQYF. The CDR3 DNA sequence: TGTGCCAGCAGCTCTAGGATTCGGGAGACCCAGTACTTC. Full variable domain (rest looked up from reference TRBV7-9 and TRBJ2-5): DTGVSQNPRHKITKRGQNVTFRCDPISEHNRLYWYRQTLGQGPEFLTYFQNEAQLEKSRLLSDRFSAERPKGSFSTLEIQRTEQGDSAMYLCASSSRIRETQYFGPGTRLLVL.

This clone came up a few times. The rearrangement joins TRBV5-5 to TRBJ2-2; 12 bases line up with TRBD1. Germline V gene sequence: CDR1 SGHKS, CDR2 YYEKEE (reference sequence). Trimming removed 5 bases from V and 7 bases from J; junction bases left unmatched: 12. This CDR3 is 17 amino acids long. DNA for the CDR3: TGTGCCAGCAGATCATCCGGGACAGGGGGCAAAAGCGGGGAGCTGTTTTTT. Translating gives CASRSSGTGGKSGELFF. Using reference TRBV5-5 and TRBJ2-2 for the parts outside the CDR3, the full variable domain is DAGVTQSPTHLIKTRGQQVTLRCSPISGHKSVSWYQQVLGQGPQFIFQYYEKEERGRGNFPDRFSARQFPNYSSELNVNALLLGDSALYLCASRSSGTGGKSGELFFGEGSRLTVL.

The count of this clone is one. The V and J genes are TRBV18 and TRBJ1-3, with D perhaps matching TRBD1 (5 bases). Germline lookup yields CDR1 KGHSH and CDR2 LQKENI. The CDR3 is 16 residues long. Trimming took off 6 bases at V and 0 bases at J, with 15 bases between the two ends. The CDR3 reads CASSLTDSLSGNTIYF. DNA for the CDR3: TGTGCCAGCTCCCTCACCGACAGCCTCTCTGGAAACACCATATATTTT.

The V gene is TRBV7-2, the J gene TRBJ2-5; 9 nucleotides line up with TRBD1. Germline loops: CDR1 SGHTA, CDR2 FQGNSA. The V segment lost 5 bases and the J segment 7 bases; nucleotides outside the gene matches: 8. The CDR3 sequence is 14 residues long. The CDR3 is CASSPPGTGTTQYF. CDR3 in DNA: TGTGCCAGCAGCCCCCCCGGGACAGGGACGACCCAGTACTTC.

V and J are TRBV2 and TRBJ1-6; perhaps TRBD1 as D (5 bases). Between the trimmed V and J ends, which lost 5 bases and 4 bases, there was a span of 9 bases. Germline-derived CDR1 and CDR2 are SNHLY and FYNNEI. The CDR3 length is 14 residues. The CDR3 region is CASSRDSYNSPLHF. Written as DNA, the CDR3 is TGTGCCAGCAGTAGAGACAGTTATAATTCACCCCTCCACTTT.

J is TRBJ1-1 and V is TRBV9; D call uncertain. Germline V gives CDR1 SGDLS, CDR2 YYNGEE. The V gene lost 5 bases and the J gene lost 2 bases, with 7 bases spanning the gap. The CDR3 has 12 residues. The CDR3 sequence: CASSLGNTEAFF. The CDR3 coding sequence is TGTGCCAGCAGTCTAGGCAACACTGAAGCTTTCTTT. Looking up the rest from reference TRBV9 and TRBJ1-1 gives the full variable domain: DSGVTQTPKHLITATGQRVTLRCSPRSGDLSVYWYQQSLDQGLQFLIQYYNGEERAKGNILERFSAQQFPDLHSELNLSSLELGDSALYFCASSLGNTEAFFGQGTRLTVV.

The chain carries TRBV13 and TRBJ2-3; TRBD1 might be the D (6 bases). The V gene lost 4 bases and the J gene lost 2 bases, with 10 bases spanning the gap. Looked up from germline, CDR1 is PRHDT and CDR2 is FYEKMQ (reference sequence). The CDR3 is 14 amino acids. The CDR3 region has the DNA TGTGCCAGCAGCTCACGACAGGCCACAGATACGCAGTATTTT. Its protein is CASSSRQATDTQYF.

CDR3 region: CASSETDRDIAYEQYF. Here the CDR3 DNA reads TGTGCCAGCAGTGAAACCGACAGGGACATTGCCTACGAGCAGTACTTC. The J gene is TRBJ2-7, the V gene TRBV2; 7 bases line up with TRBD1. Germline V lookup: CDR1 SNHLY, CDR2 FYNNEI. J was trimmed by 2 bases and V by 2 bases; bases with no gene match: 9. The CDR3 consists of 16 residues.

The V and J genes are TRBV6-1 and TRBJ2-7; TRBD1 is a possible D gene (6 bases). Germline V gene lookup returns CDR1 MNHNS and CDR2 SASEGT. The CDR3 has 14 amino acids. V lost 6 bases to trimming and J lost 6 bases, with 18 bases between them. The CDR3 DNA is TGTGCCAGCAGCGTGAACAGGGATGGGGTCGAGCAGTACTTC. Translation gives CASSVNRDGVEQYF.

J is TRBJ2-1 and V is TRBV14; D possibly corresponds to TRBD1 (6 bases). The CDR3 spans 14 residues. The germline V gene encodes CDR1 SGHDN and CDR2 FVKESK. Trimming left V 3 bases short and J 9 bases short, with 15 bases between. The CDR3 nucleotides read TGTGCCAGCAGCCACCTCGGACAGCCCGGTGAGCAGTTCTTC. Amino acid sequence: CASSHLGQPGEQFF. Complete variable domain (other parts from reference TRBV14 and TRBJ2-1): EAGVTQFPSHSVIEKGQTVTLRCDPISGHDNLYWYRRVMGKEIKFLLHFVKESKQDESGMPNNRFLAERTGGTYSTLKVQPAELEDSGVYFCASSHLGQPGEQFFGPGTRLTVL.

The V call is TRBV21-1, the J call TRBJ1-5; TRBD1 is taken as the D call from the table, unchecked against the DNA. TRBV21-1 is a pseudogene segment. The CDR3 spans 16 residues. CDR3 in amino acids: CASSRTGVGNNQPQHF. In nucleotides, the CDR3 is TGTGCCAGCAGCCGGACAGGGGTCGGAAACAATCAGCCCCAGCATTTT.

The chain carries TRBV28 and TRBJ2-7, with TRBD1 identical over 10 bases. V dropped 8 bases and J dropped 6; count of bases not matched to a gene: 10. The CDR3 is made up of 14 amino acids. Germline V lookup: CDR1 MDHEN, CDR2 SYDVKM. For the CDR3, the DNA is TGTGCCAGCTCCTGGGACAGGGGAAATGTCGAGCAGTACTTC. Its protein is CASSWDRGNVEQYF.

The rearrangement links TRBV4-1 to TRBJ1-2; the D is unclear. This CDR3 spans 14 amino acids. V lost 0 bases, J lost 7 bases, and 12 bases lay in between. Per the germline V gene, CDR1 is MGHRA and CDR2 is YSYEKL. CDR3 residues: CASSQEAAGGGYTF. Here the CDR3 DNA reads TGCGCCAGCAGCCAAGAAGCGGCCGGCGGTGGCTACACCTTC.

The rearrangement links TRBV6-1 to TRBJ1-1, with D unresolved. The CDR3 totals 16 residues. From germline, CDR1 is MNHNS and CDR2 SASEGT. Deletions cut 4 bases from V and 1 base from J, with 16 bases between. The CDR3 region has the DNA TGTGCCAGCAGTGCTGTCTCGCGGGTATCGAACACTGAAGCTTTCTTT. This translates into CASSAVSRVSNTEAFF.

The chain joins TRBV5-4 to TRBJ1-2, with TRBD1 identical over 7 bases. V lost 4 bases, J lost 4 bases, and 4 bases stayed unmatched. The CDR3 is 13 residues long. Germline V gene data show CDR1 as SGHNT and CDR2 as YYREEE (reference sequence). The CDR3 here is CASSEGAFYGYTF. The CDR3 region has the DNA TGTGCCAGCAGCGAGGGGGCGTTCTATGGCTACACCTTC. The whole variable domain, remainder taken from reference TRBV5-4 and TRBJ1-2, is ETGVTQSPTHLIKTRGQQVTLRCSSQSGHNTVSWYQQALGQGPQFIFQYYREEENGRGNFPPRFSGLQFPNYSSELNVNALELDDSALYLCASSEGAFYGYTFGSGTRLTVV.

The CDR3 DNA sequence: TGCGCCAGCAGCCAAGATCCGAAAGGGGCGAGGCGCTGGTCTGGCTACACCTTC. Protein: CASSQDPKGARRWSGYTF. V is TRBV4-1 and J is TRBJ1-2; D may be TRBD1 (5 bases). The CDR3 length is 18 residues. Germline V gives CDR1 MGHRA, CDR2 YSYEKL. V lost 0 bases to trimming and J lost 7 bases, with 24 bases between them.

The rearrangement links TRBV10-1 to TRBJ1-1; D possibly corresponds to TRBD1 (6 bases). V lost 2 bases and J lost 6, with 10 bases in between. In germline, CDR1 is WNHNN, CDR2 SYGVQD (reference sequence). The CDR3 totals 13 residues. CDR3 nucleotides: TGCGCCAGCAGTGAGAGGTCAGGGGCTGAAGCTTTCTTT. It specifies CASSERSGAEAFF.

The chain carries TRBV14 and TRBJ1-1, with TRBD1 as a possible D gene (5 bases). This CDR3 has 15 amino acids. V lost 4 bases and J lost 1, with 13 bases in between. CDR1 and CDR2 from the germline V gene are SGHDN and FVKESK. This CDR3 is CASSPTARSNTEAFF. CDR3 coding DNA: TGTGCCAGCAGCCCGACAGCCCGTTCGAACACTGAAGCTTTCTTT.

The chain links TRBV14 to TRBJ1-1; no clear D. Germline CDR1 SGHDN, CDR2 FVKESK. This CDR3 has 12 amino acids. Trimming removed 5 bases from V and 6 bases from J, with 10 bases in between. Written as DNA, the CDR3 is TGTGCCAGCAGCTATACTACCGCTGAAGCTTTCTTT. Protein sequence: CASSYTTAEAFF.

The chain uses TRBV30 and TRBJ2-1, with D perhaps TRBD1 (6 bases). Looked up from germline, CDR1 is GTSNPN and CDR2 is SVGIG (reference sequence). The CDR3 extends over 12 amino acids. Trimming removed 3 bases at V and 6 bases at J, with 9 bases between. CDR3 in amino acids: CAWRGDINEQFF. The CDR3 DNA follows: TGTGCCTGGAGGGGGGACATCAATGAGCAGTTCTTC. The variable domain in full, completed from reference TRBV30 and TRBJ2-1, reads SQTIHQWPATLVQPVGSPLSLECTVEGTSNPNLYWYRQAAGRGLQLLFYSVGIGQISSEVPQNLSASRPQDRQFILSSKKLLLSDSGFYLCAWRGDINEQFFGPGTRLTVL.

The rearrangement links TRBV4-1 to TRBJ2-7; TRBD2 matches at 8 bases. This CDR3 comprises 16 residues. Trimming cost V 3 bases and J 4 bases; bases outside gene matches: 11. In germline, CDR1 is MGHRA, CDR2 YSYEKL. This CDR3 reads CASSHAEASGLYEQYF. CDR3 bases: TGCGCCAGCAGCCATGCCGAGGCTAGCGGGCTATACGAGCAGTACTTC.

The gene calls are TRBV7-2 and TRBJ2-1; 9 bases map to TRBD2. The CDR3 spans 17 residues. V lost 5 bases to trimming and J lost 7 bases; unmatched junction nucleotides: 15. Germline V gene lookup returns CDR1 SGHTA and CDR2 FQGNSA. The chain's CDR3 is CASSPTLLAGFRNEQFF. The CDR3, as DNA: TGTGCCAGCAGCCCTACCCTCCTAGCGGGGTTTCGGAATGAGCAGTTCTTC.